This T cell receptor (beta chain) appears in the sequencing data of a study of T cells in Graves' hyperthyroidism and ophthalmopathy. Trimming pared 9 bases from V and 5 bases from J, leaving 16 bases between. Germline CDR1 reads LNHDA; CDR2 reads SQIVND (reference sequence). This CDR3 comprises 14 residues. Researchers amplified the TCR beta CDR3 regions from RNA transcripts. Carried out on the TCR CDR3, a first-round RT-PCR used the HTBI primer set. TCRdb reprocessed the multiplex PCR reads with MiXCR, giving one entry per CDR3 protein. The sample lists under 200,000 distinct CDR3 sequences; 9.4% were seen once. This clonotype came up a few times. Hyperthyroidism had been newly diagnosed in patients aged 18 to 65, and its duration was under 2 months.

The clonotype originates from a woman between 18 and 29 years old with Graves' hyperthyroidism that later progressed to Graves' ophthalmopathy. Sequencing was done on a sample of blood. This chain links TRBV19 with TRBJ2-2; D perhaps matches TRBD2 (6 bases). DNA for the CDR3: TGTGCCAGCCTCCCGGGAGCTCAAACCGGGGAGCTGTTTTTT. Its translation: CASLPGAQTGELFF.